The 14 T cell receptor beta chains below all came from one sample that was sequenced in a study of T cell responses to AZD1222 COVID-19 vaccine. Here immunoSEQ multiplex PCR was the method, and the copy in TCRdb shows in-frame clones only, minus some. The repertoire consists of about 140,000 clones, with 70% to 90% occurring once and the leading ten covering about 4.4%. Sequencing was performed on peripheral blood, taken on day 0 of AZD1222 vaccination. The receptors come from an adult in good health.

The chain links TRBV5-1 to TRBJ2-2; TRBD2 agrees at 10 bases. CDR3 length: 17 amino acids. Germline V gene lookup returns CDR1 SGHRS and CDR2 YFSETQ. J lost 5 bases, V lost 2 bases, and 9 bases had no gene match. CDR3 nucleotide sequence: TGCGCCAGCAGCTTAGGGACTAGCGAGGCGGGAACCGGGGAGCTGTTTTTT. Its protein product is CASSLGTSEAGTGELFF.

A remark on this clone: The sample holds other DNA sequences that translate to the same CDR3. This chain connects TRBV7-6 to TRBJ2-7; 8 bases align to TRBD2. Germline V gives CDR1 SGHVS, CDR2 FNYEAQ. This CDR3 spans 15 amino acids. With V trimmed by 6 bases and J by 2 bases, 9 bases remained unmatched. CDR3 amino acids: CASSLGSGGTYEQYF. DNA for the CDR3: TGTGCCAGCAGTTTGGGGAGCGGGGGCACCTACGAGCAGTACTTC.

V gene TRBV27 combines with J gene TRBJ1-2; D is undetermined. The CDR3 sequence is 14 residues long. The V gene lost 0 bases and the J gene lost 4 bases, with 9 bases spanning the gap. The germline gives CDR1 MNHEY, CDR2 SMNVEV (reference sequence). The DNA for the CDR3 is TGTGCCAGCAGTTTATCGCCGGACTTCTATGGCTACACCTTC. Residues: CASSLSPDFYGYTF.

This clone was found a few times. V usage is TRBV10-2 and J usage is TRBJ1-1, with D hard to call. In germline, CDR1 is WSHSY, CDR2 SAAADI. The CDR3 consists of 13 residues. Between the trimmed V and J ends, which lost 2 bases and 2 bases, there was a span of 6 bases. The CDR3 protein is CASSEAANTEAFF. Here the CDR3 DNA reads TGCGCCAGCAGTGAGGCAGCTAACACTGAAGCTTTCTTT.

The chain uses TRBV28 and TRBJ2-7; D possibly uses TRBD1 or TRBD2 (5 bases each). The CDR3 totals 15 residues. From germline, CDR1 is MDHEN and CDR2 SYDVKM. V was pared by 6 bases and J by 6 bases, with 21 bases between. CDR3 sequence: CASSPEPGGPLEQYF. CDR3 in DNA: TGTGCCAGCAGCCCGGAGCCTGGGGGTCCCCTCGAGCAGTACTTC.

The rearrangement uses TRBV6-1 and TRBJ1-3; weak D call: TRBD1 (6 bases). Trimming took off 2 bases at V and 4 bases at J, with 12 bases between the two ends. CDR1 is MNHNS and CDR2 is SASEGT in the germline V gene. The length of the CDR3 is 15 residues. CDR3: CASSETPGVGNTIYF. The CDR3 DNA reads as TGTGCCAGCAGTGAAACCCCAGGGGTCGGAAACACCATATATTTT.

The V gene is TRBV6-5, the J gene TRBJ1-3; D might be TRBD1 (6 bases). This CDR3 has 15 residues. Germline V CDR1 and CDR2: MNHEY, SVGAGI. The V end was cut by 5 bases, the J end by 0 bases, with 11 bases between. The CDR3 region is CASSTGGYSGNTIYF. The CDR3 DNA reads as TGTGCCAGCAGTACGGGGGGCTACTCTGGAAACACCATATATTTT.

The chain couples TRBV6-1 to TRBJ2-7, with D perhaps TRBD1 (5 bases). Germline CDR1 is MNHNS and CDR2 is SASEGT. The V end was cut by 5 bases, the J end by 0 bases, with 8 bases between. CDR3 length: 13 amino acids. The CDR3 nucleotides are TGTGCCAGCAGTCAGGGCATCTCCTACGAGCAGTACTTC. Translation gives CASSQGISYEQYF.

The V and J genes are TRBV6-5 and TRBJ2-5; no definite D call. This CDR3 contains 15 residues. Germline CDR1 and CDR2: MNHEY and SVGAGI. V was trimmed by 0 bases and J by 1 base, leaving 9 bases between them. The CDR3: CASSYSFTVQETQYF. The CDR3 nucleotides are TGTGCCAGCAGTTACTCGTTCACCGTCCAAGAGACCCAGTACTTC.

This clone has just one count. The chain employs TRBV18 and TRBJ1-1; D remains ambiguous. The CDR3 has 14 residues. CDR1 and CDR2 from the germline V gene are KGHSH and LQKENI. Deletions cut 3 bases from V and 5 bases from J, with 13 bases between. CDR3 sequence: CASSPAGGLTEAFF. CDR3 sequence (DNA): TGTGCCAGCTCACCGGCGGGAGGGCTGACTGAAGCTTTCTTT.

V gene TRBV10-3 combines with J gene TRBJ1-6, with TRBD1 matching 9 bases. There are 18 residues in the CDR3. Germline trimming cut 4 bases from V and 2 bases from J; bases unmatched to any gene: 9. Germline CDR1 ENHRY, CDR2 SYGVKD. The CDR3 sequence: CAISAWGQGGAYNSPLHF. CDR3 nucleotides: TGTGCCATCAGTGCCTGGGGACAGGGAGGGGCCTATAATTCACCCCTCCACTTT.

The chain employs TRBV19 and TRBJ2-1, with TRBD2 identical over 7 bases. V dropped 3 bases and J dropped 9; count of bases not matched to a gene: 8. The CDR3 contains 14 residues. Per the germline V gene, CDR1 is LNHDA and CDR2 is SQIVND (reference sequence). The CDR3 coding sequence is TGTGCCAGTAGTATTCTAGGACTAGTTGCTGAGCAGTTCTTC. Amino acid sequence: CASSILGLVAEQFF.

This chain connects TRBV2 to TRBJ2-7; TRBD1 matches 8 bases. There are 14 residues in the CDR3. The V segment lost 7 bases and the J segment 5 bases; nucleotides outside the gene matches: 10. The germline CDR1 and CDR2 sequences are SNHLY and FYNNEI. CDR3 amino acids: CASNGQGLSDEQYF. Written as DNA, the CDR3 is TGTGCCAGCAACGGACAGGGTTTAAGCGACGAGCAGTACTTC.

The V and J genes are TRBV7-3 and TRBJ1-6; D is perhaps TRBD1 (6 bases). V lost 5 bases and J lost 6, with 11 bases in between. Germline-derived CDR1 and CDR2 are SGHTA and FQGTGA. The CDR3 sequence is 14 residues long. Here the CDR3 DNA reads TGTGCCAGCAGCCAGGGGAGCCTTAATTCACCCCTCCACTTT. Its translation is CASSQGSLNSPLHF.